Listed below are T cell receptor beta chains from one sample, sequenced in a study of cytomegalovirus exposure and HLA in healthy donors. The protocol was immunoSEQ multiplex PCR, while the TCRdb copy is restricted to in-frame clones and leaves out a portion. This table has some 200,000 clones, more than 65% appearing once. Sequencing used PBMCs. These receptors were taken from a woman aged 18-29 years in good health and CMV-seropositive. CDR3s leave out the opening cysteine and the closing phenylalanine or tryptophan. Each record gives: V gene, J gene, CDR3 protein.

V gene: TRBV7-2
J gene: TRBJ1-1
CDR3 protein: ASSRDRIMNTEAF

V gene: TRBV7-9
J gene: TRBJ2-7
CDR3 protein: ASSLSPPYYEQY

V gene: TRBV9
J gene: TRBJ2-6
CDR3 protein: ASSLGLYTSGANVLT

V gene: TRBV19
J gene: TRBJ1-1
CDR3 protein: ASLGTGGPITEAF

V gene: TRBV6-5
J gene: TRBJ1-6
CDR3 protein: ASRDRVNSPLH

V gene: TRBV15
J gene: TRBJ2-7
CDR3 protein: ATSRPTGVSSYEQY

V gene: TRBV4-1
J gene: TRBJ2-3
CDR3 protein: ASMSRGLVSDTQY

V gene: TRBV18
J gene: TRBJ2-7
CDR3 protein: ASSPPGRAYEQY

V gene: TRBV5-6
J gene: TRBJ1-5
CDR3 protein: ASSLSRNQPQH

V gene: TRBV25-1
J gene: TRBJ1-1
CDR3 protein: ASTERGLTEAF

V gene: TRBV15
J gene: TRBJ2-3
CDR3 protein: ATSRDGTGGIIRY

V gene: TRBV5-6
J gene: TRBJ2-7
CDR3 protein: ASSGDKDNEQY

V gene: TRBV7-2
J gene: TRBJ1-1
CDR3 protein: ASSLVYMNTEAF

V gene: TRBV2
J gene: TRBJ2-6
CDR3 protein: ASSVFGQADHSGANVLT

V gene: TRBV5-6
J gene: TRBJ1-5
CDR3 protein: ASSQRTGNNQPQH

V gene: TRBV19
J gene: TRBJ1-4
CDR3 protein: ASSEAAPNEKLF

V gene: TRBV7-2
J gene: TRBJ1-2
CDR3 protein: ASSLAQGGYGYT

V gene: TRBV29-1
J gene: TRBJ2-1
CDR3 protein: SVEGASGGYNEQF

V gene: TRBV4-1
J gene: TRBJ2-7
CDR3 protein: ASSQDSAQGAYEQY

V gene: TRBV7-2
J gene: TRBJ2-7
CDR3 protein: ASSLDTGTYEQY

V gene: TRBV2
J gene: TRBJ2-3
CDR3 protein: ASRSGGASDTQY

V gene: TRBV5-1
J gene: TRBJ2-7
CDR3 protein: ASSLAPSGGANFYEQY

V gene: TRBV5-1
J gene: TRBJ1-4
CDR3 protein: ASSPGANEKLF

V gene: TRBV6-1
J gene: TRBJ1-4
CDR3 protein: ASRATTNEKLF

V gene: TRBV19
J gene: TRBJ2-2
CDR3 protein: ASTTAGGAGELF

V gene: TRBV6-4
J gene: TRBJ1-4
CDR3 protein: ASFQGLWEKLF

V gene: TRBV7-8
J gene: TRBJ2-1
CDR3 protein: ASSSFSGGGNEQF

V gene: TRBV5-1
J gene: TRBJ2-2
CDR3 protein: ASSVSRNTGELF

V gene: TRBV7-6
J gene: TRBJ1-4
CDR3 protein: ASSSTGGADEKLF

V gene: TRBV5-4
J gene: TRBJ2-2
CDR3 protein: ASSPRRLQGSGELF

V gene: TRBV19
J gene: TRBJ1-2
CDR3 protein: ATGQERANYGYT

V gene: TRBV5-1
J gene: TRBJ2-7
CDR3 protein: ASSPAPGLKNEQY

V gene: TRBV2
J gene: TRBJ2-7
CDR3 protein: ASSRHKSRVWTYEQY

V gene: TRBV19
J gene: TRBJ2-3
CDR3 protein: ASKSVAGSTDTQY

V gene: TRBV4-2
J gene: TRBJ1-6
CDR3 protein: ASSQYTGVTYNSPLH

V gene: TRBV5-1
J gene: TRBJ2-3
CDR3 protein: ASSLFSGGTDTQY

V gene: TRBV6-5
J gene: TRBJ1-1
CDR3 protein: ASTRTGGGPEAF

V gene: TRBV6-5
J gene: TRBJ2-7
CDR3 protein: ASNHPGGREQY

V gene: TRBV20-1
J gene: TRBJ1-2
CDR3 protein: SAPNYGYT

V gene: TRBV5-1
J gene: TRBJ2-2
CDR3 protein: ASSWGDRGTGELF

V gene: TRBV7-8
J gene: TRBJ1-1
CDR3 protein: ASSLESGDTEAF

V gene: TRBV6-1
J gene: TRBJ2-7
CDR3 protein: ASSVRDNYEQY

V gene: TRBV13
J gene: TRBJ1-3
CDR3 protein: ASSLASGNTIY

V gene: TRBV12-5
J gene: TRBJ1-5
CDR3 protein: ASGPDNQPQH

V gene: TRBV7-9
J gene: TRBJ2-7
CDR3 protein: ASSPLPGGSSYEQY

V gene: TRBV19
J gene: TRBJ1-1
CDR3 protein: ASSAPTDDRQNTEAF

V gene: TRBV29-1
J gene: TRBJ2-7
CDR3 protein: SSLAGTGGEQY

V gene: TRBV9
J gene: TRBJ2-1
CDR3 protein: ASSSQAGGPRNEQF

V gene: TRBV2
J gene: TRBJ2-7
CDR3 protein: ASSEAIAGTYYEQY